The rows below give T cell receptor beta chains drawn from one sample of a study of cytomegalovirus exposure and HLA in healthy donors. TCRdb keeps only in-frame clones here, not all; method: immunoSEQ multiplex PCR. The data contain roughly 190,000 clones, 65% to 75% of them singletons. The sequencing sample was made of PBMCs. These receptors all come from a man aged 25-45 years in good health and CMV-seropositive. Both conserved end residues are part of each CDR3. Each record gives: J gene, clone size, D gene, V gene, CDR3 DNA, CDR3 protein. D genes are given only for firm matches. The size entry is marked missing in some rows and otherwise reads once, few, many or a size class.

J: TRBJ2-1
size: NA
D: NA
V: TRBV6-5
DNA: TGTGCCAGCCAGCGGGTGGGTACGAATGAGCAGTTCTTC
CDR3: CASQRVGTNEQFF

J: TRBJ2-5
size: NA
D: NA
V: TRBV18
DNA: TGTGCCAGCTCACCGCGTACCCCCGGGGACCAAGAGACCCAGTACTTC
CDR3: CASSPRTPGDQETQYF

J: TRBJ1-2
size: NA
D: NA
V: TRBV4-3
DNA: TGCGCCAGCAGCCGCAGTCTTGGAACAGGATATGGCTACACCTTC
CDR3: CASSRSLGTGYGYTF

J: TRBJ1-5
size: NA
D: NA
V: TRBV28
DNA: TGTGCCAGCAGTTTCGGGCGGAGGAATCAGCCCCAGCATTTT
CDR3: CASSFGRRNQPQHF

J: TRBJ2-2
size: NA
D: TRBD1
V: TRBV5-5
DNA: TGTGCCAGCAGCACTCGGACAGGGGAAAACACCGGGGAGCTGTTTTTT
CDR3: CASSTRTGENTGELFF

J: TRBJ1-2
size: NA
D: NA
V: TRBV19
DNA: TGTGCCAGTAGGCCGACAGGCTTTGAGGGTGGCTACACCTTC
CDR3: CASRPTGFEGGYTF

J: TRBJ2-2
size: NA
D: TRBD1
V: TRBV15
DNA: TGTGCCACCAGCTTGGACAGGGCCGCCGGGGAGCTGTTTTTT
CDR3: CATSLDRAAGELFF

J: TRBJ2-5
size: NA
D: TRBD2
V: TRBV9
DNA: TGTGCCAGCAGCCCTAGCGGGGGCTACCAAGAGACCCAGTACTTC
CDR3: CASSPSGGYQETQYF

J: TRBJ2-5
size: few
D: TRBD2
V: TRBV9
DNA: TGTGCCAGCAGCTTGGGACTAGCTCCCAGGGAGCAGTACTTC
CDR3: CASSLGLAPREQYF

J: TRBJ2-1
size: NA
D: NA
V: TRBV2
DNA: TGTGCCAGCTCCCCCGGAGGGTACAATGAGCAGTTCTTC
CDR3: CASSPGGYNEQFF

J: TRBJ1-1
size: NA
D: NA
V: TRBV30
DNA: TGTGCCTGGAATAGCCAAGGCGGCACTGAAGCTTTCTTT
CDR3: CAWNSQGGTEAFF

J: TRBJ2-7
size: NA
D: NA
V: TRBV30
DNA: TGTGCCTGGAGTTCCGGGGGCGAGCAGTACTTC
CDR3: CAWSSGGEQYF

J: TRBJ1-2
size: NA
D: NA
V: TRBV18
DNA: TGTGCCAGCTCACCACCCGCAGGGTGGGCGGGCTACACCTTC
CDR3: CASSPPAGWAGYTF

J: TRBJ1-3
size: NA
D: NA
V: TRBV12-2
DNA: TGTGCAAGTCGCTGGAGGGGGGCCAGCGGGGGCGAATTCTCTGGAAACACCATATATTTT
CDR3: CASRWRGASGGEFSGNTIYF

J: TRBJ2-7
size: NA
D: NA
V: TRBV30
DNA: TGTGCCTGGCGGGGCGGGGTAGCTTACGAGCAGTACTTC
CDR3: CAWRGGVAYEQYF

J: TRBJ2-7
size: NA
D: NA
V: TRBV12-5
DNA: TGTGCTAGTGCCATGGACAGTCCCTCCTACGAGCAGTACTTC
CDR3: CASAMDSPSYEQYF

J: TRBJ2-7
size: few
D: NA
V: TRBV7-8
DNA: TGTGCCAGCAGCCTTGACAGCCATCCCTCCTCCGAGCAGTACTTC
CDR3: CASSLDSHPSSEQYF

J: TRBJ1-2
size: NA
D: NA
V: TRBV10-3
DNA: TGTGCCATCAGTGAGTCTGGGGGGTATGGCTACACCTTC
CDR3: CAISESGGYGYTF

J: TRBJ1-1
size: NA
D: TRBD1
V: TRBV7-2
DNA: TGTGCCAGCAGCGCGATGACAGGGGGATACACTGAAGCTTTCTTT
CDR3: CASSAMTGGYTEAFF

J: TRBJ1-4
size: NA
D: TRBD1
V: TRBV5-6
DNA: TGTGCCAGCAGCACGTTCCGGGACAGGGGTGCTAATGAAAAACTGTTTTTT
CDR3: CASSTFRDRGANEKLFF

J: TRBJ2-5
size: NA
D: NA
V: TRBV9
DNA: TGTGCCAGCAGCGTAGGAGGTGACTCACAGACCCAGTACTTC
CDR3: CASSVGGDSQTQYF

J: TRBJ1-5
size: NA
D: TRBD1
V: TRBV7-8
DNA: TGTGCCAGCAGCTTTGACACAGGGGCCCAGCCCCAGCATTTT
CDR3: CASSFDTGAQPQHF

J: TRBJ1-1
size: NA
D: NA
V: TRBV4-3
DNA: TGCGCCAGCAGCCAAGTGGGGGACATGAACACTGAAGCTTTCTTT
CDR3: CASSQVGDMNTEAFF

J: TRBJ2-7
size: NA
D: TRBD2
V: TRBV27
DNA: TGTGCCAGCAGATTCACCGGGACTAGGGTCTACGAGCAGTACTTC
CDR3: CASRFTGTRVYEQYF

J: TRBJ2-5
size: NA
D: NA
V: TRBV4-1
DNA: TGCGCCAGCAGCCCGTCGGGCCAAGAGACCCAGTACTTC
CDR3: CASSPSGQETQYF

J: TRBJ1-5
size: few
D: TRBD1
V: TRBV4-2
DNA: TGTGCCAGCAGCCAAGTAGGGGGCGAGATCGGTCAGCCCCAGCATTTT
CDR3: CASSQVGGEIGQPQHF

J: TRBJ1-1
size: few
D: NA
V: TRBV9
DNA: TGTGCCCACTGGGAGCCCACTGAAGCTTTCTTT
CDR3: CAHWEPTEAFF

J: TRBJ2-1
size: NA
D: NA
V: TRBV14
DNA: TGTGCCAGCAGCCAAAAAGGCAGGGTCTGGAATGAGCAGTTCTTC
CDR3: CASSQKGRVWNEQFF

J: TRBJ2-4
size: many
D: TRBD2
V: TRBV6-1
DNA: TGTGCCAGCAGTGACCCGACTAGCGGGGGGGCTGCGGCCAAAAACATTCAGTACTTC
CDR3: CASSDPTSGGAAAKNIQYF

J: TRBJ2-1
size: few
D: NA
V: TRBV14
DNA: TGTGCCAGCAGCCAAGTAGGGGGGGGATACAATGAGCAGTTCTTC
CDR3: CASSQVGGGYNEQFF

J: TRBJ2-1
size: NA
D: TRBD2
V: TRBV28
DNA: TGTGCCAGCAGTCCCCCGGTTGGTAGCGGGACCTACAATGAGCAGTTCTTC
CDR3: CASSPPVGSGTYNEQFF

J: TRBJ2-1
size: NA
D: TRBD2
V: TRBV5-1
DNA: TGCGCCAGCAGGCCTCTAGCGGTAGCGGACAATGAGCAGTTCTTC
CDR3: CASRPLAVADNEQFF

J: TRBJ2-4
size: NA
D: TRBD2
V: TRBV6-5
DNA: TGTGCCAGCAGTTACAGCAGCCCGGGGGGCATTCAGTACTTC
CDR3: CASSYSSPGGIQYF

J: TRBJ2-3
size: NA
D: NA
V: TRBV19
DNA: TGTGCCAGTAGTCCTCGTAGACAGACAGATACGCAGTATTTT
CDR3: CASSPRRQTDTQYF

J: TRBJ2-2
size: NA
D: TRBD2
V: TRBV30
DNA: TGTGCCTGGAGTGTAGAGGGGGGAGCGGGAGGGCCTCGAGCCGGGGAGCTGTTTTTT
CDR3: CAWSVEGGAGGPRAGELFF

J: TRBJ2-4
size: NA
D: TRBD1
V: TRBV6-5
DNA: TGTGCCAGCCACCCCGGGGACAGGGTGAAGAACATTCAGTACTTC
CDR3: CASHPGDRVKNIQYF

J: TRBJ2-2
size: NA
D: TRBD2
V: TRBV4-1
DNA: TGCGCCAGCAGCCAGCTGCGGGGGGGCCTAGGGACCGGGGAGCTGTTTTTT
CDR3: CASSQLRGGLGTGELFF

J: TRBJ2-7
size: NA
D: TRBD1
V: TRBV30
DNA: TGTGCCTGGAGCGCAACCGAATATTGGGACAGGCCTTACGAGCAGTACTTC
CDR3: CAWSATEYWDRPYEQYF

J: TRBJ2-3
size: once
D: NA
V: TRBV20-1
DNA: TGCAGTGCTCCCTCGGGAAATACGCAGTATTTT
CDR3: CSAPSGNTQYF

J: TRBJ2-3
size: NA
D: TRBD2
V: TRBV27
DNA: TGTGCCAGCGCTTTAGGACTAGCGGGAAGAACGCAGTATTTT
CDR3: CASALGLAGRTQYF

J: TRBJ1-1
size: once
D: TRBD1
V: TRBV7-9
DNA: TGTGCCAGTGGAACAGGGGCCATGTGGACTGAAGCTTTCTTT
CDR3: CASGTGAMWTEAFF

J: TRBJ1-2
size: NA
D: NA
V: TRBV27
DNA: TGTGCCAGCAGTAAAAGCTCCCACAACTATGGCTACACCTTC
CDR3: CASSKSSHNYGYTF

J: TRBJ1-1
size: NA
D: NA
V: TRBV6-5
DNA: TGTGCCAGCAGTCGCCGACAGGATCGAGGTACTGAAGCTTTCTTT
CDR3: CASSRRQDRGTEAFF

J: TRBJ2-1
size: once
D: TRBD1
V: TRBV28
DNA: TGTGCCAGCAGCCCATCGACAGGGGCCTACAATGAGCAGTTCTTC
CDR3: CASSPSTGAYNEQFF

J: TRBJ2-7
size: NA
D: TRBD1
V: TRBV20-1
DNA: TGCAGTGCAAGGGACAGCTACGAGCAGTACTTC
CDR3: CSARDSYEQYF

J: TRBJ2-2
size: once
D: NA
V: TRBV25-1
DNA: TGTGCCAGCAGTGAACAGACGGGGAGGGGGGAGCTGTTTTTT
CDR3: CASSEQTGRGELFF

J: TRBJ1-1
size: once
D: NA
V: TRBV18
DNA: TGTGCCAGCTCACCACCGGGCGGGATGAACACTAAAGCTTTCTTT
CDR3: CASSPPGGMNTKAFF

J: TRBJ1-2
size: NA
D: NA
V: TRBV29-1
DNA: TGCAGCGTTGGGGGGGAGGGCTACACCTTC
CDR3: CSVGGEGYTF

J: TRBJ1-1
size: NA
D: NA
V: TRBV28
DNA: TGTGCCAGCGGCTACAGGGTAGGCGACACTGAAGCTTTCTTT
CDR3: CASGYRVGDTEAFF

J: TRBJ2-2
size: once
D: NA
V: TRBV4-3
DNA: TGCGCCAGCAGCCAAGGTATAAACACCGGGGAGCTGTTTTTT
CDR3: CASSQGINTGELFF

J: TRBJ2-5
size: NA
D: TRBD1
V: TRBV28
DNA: TGTGCCAGCTTGAGGCCAGGGGGCCGAGAGACCCAGTACTTC
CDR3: CASLRPGGRETQYF